This TCR beta chain was identified during a study of shared clonotypes between healthy human individuals. Whole-study findings and limits: Among donors, sharing of clonotypes was expected to be affected by sequencing depth. Even with large depth, rarefaction showed that sorted-subset sequencing was incomplete.

Notes on this clone: Its antigen is as yet unknown.

CDR1 MNHNY and CDR2 SVGAGI come from the germline V gene (reference sequence). V was cut by 6 bases and J by 2 bases, with 9 bases left in between. This CDR3 spans 13 amino acids. Here immunoSEQ multiplex PCR was the method, and the copy in TCRdb shows in-frame clones only, minus some. The sample holds 110,000 or so clones, roughly 70% seen once. This sequence originates from a woman in her thirties in good health. The sequenced sample consisted of memory CD8+ T cells sorted from blood. Stated subset: CD45RO+ cells pooled with CCR7-negative TemRA cells. V is TRBV6-6 and J is TRBJ2-3; a possible D gene is TRBD2 (5 bases). Written as DNA, the CDR3 is TGTGCCAGCAGAGGACTTACCACAGATACGCAGTATTTT. Amino acids: CASRGLTTDTQYF.